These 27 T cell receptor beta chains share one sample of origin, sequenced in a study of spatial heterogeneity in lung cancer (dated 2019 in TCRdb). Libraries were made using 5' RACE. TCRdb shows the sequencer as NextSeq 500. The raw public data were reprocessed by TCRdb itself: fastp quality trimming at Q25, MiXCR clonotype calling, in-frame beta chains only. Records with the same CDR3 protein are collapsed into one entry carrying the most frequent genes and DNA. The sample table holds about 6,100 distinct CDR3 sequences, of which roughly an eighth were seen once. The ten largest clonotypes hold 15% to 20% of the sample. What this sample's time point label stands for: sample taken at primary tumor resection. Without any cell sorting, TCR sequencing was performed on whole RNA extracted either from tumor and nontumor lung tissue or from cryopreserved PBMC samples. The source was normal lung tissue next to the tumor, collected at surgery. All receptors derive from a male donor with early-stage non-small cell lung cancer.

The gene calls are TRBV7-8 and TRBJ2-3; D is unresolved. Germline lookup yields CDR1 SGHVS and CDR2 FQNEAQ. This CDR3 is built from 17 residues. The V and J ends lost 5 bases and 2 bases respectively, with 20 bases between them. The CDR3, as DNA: TGTGCCAGCAGCCCTGATTGGCAGACCTCTCCCACAGATACGCAGTATTTT. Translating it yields CASSPDWQTSPTDTQYF.

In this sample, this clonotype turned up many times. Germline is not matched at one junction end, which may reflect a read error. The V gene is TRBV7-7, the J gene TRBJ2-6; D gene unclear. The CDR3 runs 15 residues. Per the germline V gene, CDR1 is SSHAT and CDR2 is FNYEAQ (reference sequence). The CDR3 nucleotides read TGTGCTAGCAGCCCGAGAGACTCTGGGGCCAACGTCCTGACTTTC. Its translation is CASSPRDSGANVLTF.

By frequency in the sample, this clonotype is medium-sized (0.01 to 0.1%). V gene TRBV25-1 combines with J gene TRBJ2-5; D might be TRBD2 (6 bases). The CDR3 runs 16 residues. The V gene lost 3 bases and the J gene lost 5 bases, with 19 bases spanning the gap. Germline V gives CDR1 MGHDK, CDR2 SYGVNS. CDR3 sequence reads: CASSDGGRGSWETQYF. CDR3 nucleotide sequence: TGTGCCAGCAGTGACGGGGGACGGGGGAGCTGGGAGACCCAGTACTTC. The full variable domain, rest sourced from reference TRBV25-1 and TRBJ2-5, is EADIYQTPRYLVIGTGKKITLECSQTMGHDKMYWYQQDPGMELHLIHYSYGVNSTEKGDLSSESTVSRIRTEHFPLTLESARPSHTSQYLCASSDGGRGSWETQYFGPGTRLLVL.

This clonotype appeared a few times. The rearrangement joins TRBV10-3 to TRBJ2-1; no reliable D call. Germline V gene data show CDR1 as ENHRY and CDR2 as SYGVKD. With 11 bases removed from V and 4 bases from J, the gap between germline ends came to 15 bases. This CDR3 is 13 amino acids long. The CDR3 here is CAVNLDPYNEQFF. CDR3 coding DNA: TGTGCCGTCAACCTGGACCCGTACAATGAGCAGTTCTTC.

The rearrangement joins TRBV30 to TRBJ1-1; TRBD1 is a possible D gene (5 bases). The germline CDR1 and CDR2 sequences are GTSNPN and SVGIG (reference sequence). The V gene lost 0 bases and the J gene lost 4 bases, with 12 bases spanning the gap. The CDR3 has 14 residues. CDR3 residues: CAWSVRGSTTEAFF. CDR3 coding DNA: TGTGCCTGGAGTGTACGGGGCTCGACCACTGAAGCTTTCTTT. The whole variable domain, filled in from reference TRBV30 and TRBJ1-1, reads SQTIHQWPATLVQPVGSPLSLECTVEGTSNPNLYWYRQAAGRGLQLLFYSVGIGQISSEVPQNLSASRPQDRQFILSSKKLLLSDSGFYLCAWSVRGSTTEAFFGQGTRLTVV.

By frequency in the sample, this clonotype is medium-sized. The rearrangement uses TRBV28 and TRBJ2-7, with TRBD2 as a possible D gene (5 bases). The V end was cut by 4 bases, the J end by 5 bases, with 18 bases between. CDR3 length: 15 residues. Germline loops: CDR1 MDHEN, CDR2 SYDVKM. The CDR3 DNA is TGTGCCAGCAGTTCTTGGTCGGGAAACCTCAACGAGCAGTACTTC. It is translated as CASSSWSGNLNEQYF.

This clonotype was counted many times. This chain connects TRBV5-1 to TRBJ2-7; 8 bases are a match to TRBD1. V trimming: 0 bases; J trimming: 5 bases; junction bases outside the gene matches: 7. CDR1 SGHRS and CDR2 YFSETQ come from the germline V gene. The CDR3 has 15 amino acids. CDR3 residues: CASSLAAGGEDEQYF. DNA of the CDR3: TGCGCCAGCAGCTTGGCGGCAGGGGGCGAGGACGAGCAGTACTTC.

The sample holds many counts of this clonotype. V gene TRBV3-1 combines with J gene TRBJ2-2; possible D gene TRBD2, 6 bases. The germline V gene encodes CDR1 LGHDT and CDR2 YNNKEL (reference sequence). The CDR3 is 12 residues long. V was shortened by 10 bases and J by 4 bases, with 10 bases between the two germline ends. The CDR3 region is CATQAGTGELFF. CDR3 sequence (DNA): TGTGCCACCCAAGCGGGCACCGGGGAGCTGTTTTTT.

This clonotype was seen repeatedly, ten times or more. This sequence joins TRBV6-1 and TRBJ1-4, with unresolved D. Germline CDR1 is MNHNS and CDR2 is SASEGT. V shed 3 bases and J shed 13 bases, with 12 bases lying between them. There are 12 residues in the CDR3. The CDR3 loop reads CASSDRPKGLFF. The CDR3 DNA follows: TGTGCCAGCAGTGACAGGCCAAAGGGACTGTTTTTT.

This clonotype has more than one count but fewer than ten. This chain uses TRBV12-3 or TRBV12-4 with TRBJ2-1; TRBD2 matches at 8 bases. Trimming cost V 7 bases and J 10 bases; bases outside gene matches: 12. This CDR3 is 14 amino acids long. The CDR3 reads CASNPSGRGREQFF. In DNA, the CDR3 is TGTGCCAGCAACCCCTCCGGGCGCGGGAGGGAGCAGTTCTTC.

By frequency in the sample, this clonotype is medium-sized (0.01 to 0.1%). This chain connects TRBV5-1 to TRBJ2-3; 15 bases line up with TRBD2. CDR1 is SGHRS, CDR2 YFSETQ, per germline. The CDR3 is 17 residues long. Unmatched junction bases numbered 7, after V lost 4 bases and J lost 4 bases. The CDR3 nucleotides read TGCGCCAGCAGCCGCTCGGGACTAGCGGGAGGTGCAGATACGCAGTATTTT. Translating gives CASSRSGLAGGADTQYF.

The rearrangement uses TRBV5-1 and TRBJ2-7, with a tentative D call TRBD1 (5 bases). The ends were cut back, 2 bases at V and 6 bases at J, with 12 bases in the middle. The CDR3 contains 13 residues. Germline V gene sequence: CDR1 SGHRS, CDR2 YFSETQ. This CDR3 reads CASSFGQEGEQYF. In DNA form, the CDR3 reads TGCGCCAGCAGCTTTGGACAAGAAGGCGAGCAGTACTTC.

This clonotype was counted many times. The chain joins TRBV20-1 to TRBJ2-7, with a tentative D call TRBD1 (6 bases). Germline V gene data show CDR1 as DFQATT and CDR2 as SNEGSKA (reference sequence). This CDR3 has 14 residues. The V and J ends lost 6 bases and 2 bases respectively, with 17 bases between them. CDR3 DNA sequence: TGCAGTGCCCTGGACAGCCTTACTACCTACGAGCAGTACTTC. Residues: CSALDSLTTYEQYF.

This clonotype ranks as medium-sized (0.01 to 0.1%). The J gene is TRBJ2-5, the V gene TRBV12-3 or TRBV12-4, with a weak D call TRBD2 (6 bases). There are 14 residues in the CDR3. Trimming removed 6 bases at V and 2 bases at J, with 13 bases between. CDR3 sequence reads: CASSRQEGQETQYF. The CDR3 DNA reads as TGTGCCAGCAGCCGCCAGGAGGGTCAAGAGACCCAGTACTTC.

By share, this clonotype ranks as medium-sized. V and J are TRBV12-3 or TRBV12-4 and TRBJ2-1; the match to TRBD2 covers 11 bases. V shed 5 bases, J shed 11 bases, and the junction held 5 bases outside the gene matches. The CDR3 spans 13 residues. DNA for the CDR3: TGTGCCAGCAGTCAGGGACTAGCGGCGAAGCAGTTCTTC. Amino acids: CASSQGLAAKQFF.

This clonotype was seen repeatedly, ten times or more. Written as DNA, the CDR3 is TGTGCCAGCAGCTCGAACGCCGGGGGATTCACTGAAGCTTTCTTT. Protein product: CASSSNAGGFTEAFF. V and J are TRBV7-9 and TRBJ1-1; D might be TRBD1 (5 bases). Trimming removed 4 bases at V and 4 bases at J, with 16 bases between. The CDR3 is 15 amino acids. The germline V gene has CDR1 SEHNR and CDR2 FQNEAQ (reference sequence). The full variable domain, its missing parts supplied by reference TRBV7-9 and TRBJ1-1, is DTGVSQNPRHKITKRGQNVTFRCDPISEHNRLYWYRQTLGQGPEFLTYFQNEAQLEKSRLLSDRFSAERPKGSFSTLEIQRTEQGDSAMYLCASSSNAGGFTEAFFGQGTRLTVV.

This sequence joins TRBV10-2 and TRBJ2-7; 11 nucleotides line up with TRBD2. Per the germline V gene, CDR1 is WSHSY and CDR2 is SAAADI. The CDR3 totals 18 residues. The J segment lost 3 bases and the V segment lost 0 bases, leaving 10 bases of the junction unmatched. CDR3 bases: TGCGCCAGCAGTGAGTCACGATACGTACTAGCGGGAGACTACGAGCAGTACTTC. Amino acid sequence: CASSESRYVLAGDYEQYF.

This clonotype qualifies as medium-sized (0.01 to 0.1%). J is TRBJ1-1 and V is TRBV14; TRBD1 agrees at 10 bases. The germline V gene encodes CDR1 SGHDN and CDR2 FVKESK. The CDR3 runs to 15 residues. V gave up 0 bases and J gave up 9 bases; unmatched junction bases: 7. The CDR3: CASSQDGTGVGQAFF. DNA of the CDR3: TGTGCCAGCAGCCAAGATGGGACAGGGGTTGGTCAAGCTTTCTTT.

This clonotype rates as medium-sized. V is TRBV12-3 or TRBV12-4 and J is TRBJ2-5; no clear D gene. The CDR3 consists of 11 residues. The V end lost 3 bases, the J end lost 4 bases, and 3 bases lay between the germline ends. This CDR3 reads CASSFSETQYF. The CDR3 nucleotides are TGTGCCAGCAGTTTCTCAGAGACCCAGTACTTC.

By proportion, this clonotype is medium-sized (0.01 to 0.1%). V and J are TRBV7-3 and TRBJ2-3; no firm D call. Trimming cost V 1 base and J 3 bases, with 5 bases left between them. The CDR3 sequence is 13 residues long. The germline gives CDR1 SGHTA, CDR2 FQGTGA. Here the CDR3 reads CASSLKVTDTQYF. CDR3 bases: TGTGCCAGCAGCTTAAAGGTGACAGATACGCAGTATTTT.

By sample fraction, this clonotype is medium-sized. Here the CDR3 reads CASSRAGQTNYGYTF. The CDR3 nucleotides read TGTGCCAGCAGCCGAGCCGGACAGACCAACTATGGCTACACCTTC. V and J are TRBV7-9 and TRBJ1-2; TRBD1 might be the D (6 bases). Germline V gives CDR1 SEHNR, CDR2 FQNEAQ (reference sequence). This CDR3 contains 15 residues. Deletions cut 5 bases from V and 2 bases from J, with 15 bases between.

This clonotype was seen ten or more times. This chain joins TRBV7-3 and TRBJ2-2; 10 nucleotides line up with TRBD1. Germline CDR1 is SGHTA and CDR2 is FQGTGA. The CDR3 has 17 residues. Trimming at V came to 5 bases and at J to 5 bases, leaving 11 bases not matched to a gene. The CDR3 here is CASSPRQGAASTGELFF. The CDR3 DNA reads TGTGCCAGCAGCCCTCGACAGGGGGCAGCGAGTACCGGGGAGCTGTTTTTT.

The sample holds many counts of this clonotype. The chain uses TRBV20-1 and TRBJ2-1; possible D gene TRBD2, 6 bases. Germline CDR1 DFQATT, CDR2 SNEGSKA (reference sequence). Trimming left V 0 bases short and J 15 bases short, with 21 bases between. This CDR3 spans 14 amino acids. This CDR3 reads CSARDLGLAPVWFF. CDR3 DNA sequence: TGCAGTGCTAGAGATCTCGGTCTAGCGCCCGTCTGGTTCTTC.

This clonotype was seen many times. CDR3: CASSAGTGVTNIQYF. The CDR3 nucleotides read TGTGCCAGCTCAGCCGGGACAGGGGTTACCAACATTCAGTACTTC. The chain joins TRBV18 to TRBJ2-4; 10 positions match TRBD1. There are 15 residues in the CDR3. Unmatched junction bases numbered 8, after V lost 5 bases and J lost 7 bases. Germline CDR1 KGHSH, CDR2 LQKENI.

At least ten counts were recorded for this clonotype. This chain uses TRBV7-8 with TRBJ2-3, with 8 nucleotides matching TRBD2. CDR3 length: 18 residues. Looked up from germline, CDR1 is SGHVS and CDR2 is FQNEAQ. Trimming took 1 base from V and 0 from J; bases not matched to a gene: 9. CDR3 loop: CASSLVLVASGSTDTQYF. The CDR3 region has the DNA TGTGCCAGCAGCTTAGTCTTGGTGGCTAGCGGGAGCACAGATACGCAGTATTTT.

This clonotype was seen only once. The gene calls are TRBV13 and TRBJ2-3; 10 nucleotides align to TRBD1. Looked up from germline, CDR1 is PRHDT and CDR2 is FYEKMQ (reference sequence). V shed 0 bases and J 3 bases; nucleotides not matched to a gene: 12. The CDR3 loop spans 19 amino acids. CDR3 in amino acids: CASSLGALVTGGKTDTQYF. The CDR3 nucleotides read TGTGCCAGCAGCTTAGGGGCCCTCGTGACAGGGGGCAAGACAGATACGCAGTATTTT. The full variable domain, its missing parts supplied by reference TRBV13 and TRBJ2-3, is AAGVIQSPRHLIKEKRETATLKCYPIPRHDTVYWYQQGPGQDPQFLISFYEKMQSDKGSIPDRFSAQQFSDYHSELNMSSLELGDSALYFCASSLGALVTGGKTDTQYFGPGTRLTVL.

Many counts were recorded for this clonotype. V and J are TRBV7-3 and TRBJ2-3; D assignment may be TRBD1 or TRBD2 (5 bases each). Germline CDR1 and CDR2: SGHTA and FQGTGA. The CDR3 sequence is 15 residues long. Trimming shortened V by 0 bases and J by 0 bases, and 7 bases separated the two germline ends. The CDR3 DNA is TGTGCCAGCAGCTTAACCGGGACGAGCACAGATACGCAGTATTTT. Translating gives CASSLTGTSTDTQYF. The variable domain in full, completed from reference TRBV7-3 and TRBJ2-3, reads GAGVSQTPSNKVTEKGKYVELRCDPISGHTALYWYRQSLGQGPEFLIYFQGTGAADDSGLPNDRFFAVRPEGSVSTLKIQRTERGDSAVYLCASSLTGTSTDTQYFGPGTRLTVL.